The rows below give T cell receptor beta chains drawn from one sample of a study of T cells in localized non-small cell lung cancer. Sequencing was performed with immunoSEQ multiplex PCR; in TCRdb, only in-frame clones are kept and a portion is missing. The sample carries some 31,000 clones, 88% recorded once. This specimen consisted of peripheral blood, obtained before any cancer treatment. These TCRs come from a woman aged 40-69 years with stage I lung adenocarcinoma. Each CDR3 is given with its conserved first and last residue. The order of the fields is D gene, V gene, J gene, clone size, CDR3 DNA, CDR3 protein. D genes are given only for firm matches. The size of a clone is reported for some rows only, either as once, few or many, or as a class for expanded clones.

d_call: -
v_call: TRBV7-9
j_call: TRBJ1-2
clone_size: -
cdr3_nt: TGTGCCAGCAGCTTAGTCCAGGACCCTTATGGCTACACCTTC
cdr3_aa: CASSLVQDPYGYTF

d_call: TRBD1
v_call: TRBV6-4
j_call: TRBJ1-2
clone_size: -
cdr3_nt: TGTGCCAGCAGGCCCTCGGGACAGGGTCTCCTGACCTTC
cdr3_aa: CASRPSGQGLLTF

d_call: -
v_call: TRBV6-6
j_call: TRBJ1-1
clone_size: -
cdr3_nt: TGTGCCAGCAGTTACGTCCGCACTGAAGCTTTCTTT
cdr3_aa: CASSYVRTEAFF

d_call: -
v_call: TRBV6-1
j_call: TRBJ1-5
clone_size: -
cdr3_nt: TGTGCCAGCAGTGAAGATCCCTCGGGCAATCAGCCCCAGCATTTT
cdr3_aa: CASSEDPSGNQPQHF

d_call: -
v_call: TRBV18
j_call: TRBJ1-1
clone_size: -
cdr3_nt: TGTGCCAGCTCACCATGGCAGAGGGCCAAGGACACTGAAGCTTTCTTT
cdr3_aa: CASSPWQRAKDTEAFF

d_call: -
v_call: TRBV7-9
j_call: TRBJ2-2
clone_size: -
cdr3_nt: TGTGCCGAGTCCGGGACAAAAAACACCGGGGAGCTGTTTTTT
cdr3_aa: CAESGTKNTGELFF

d_call: -
v_call: TRBV7-9
j_call: TRBJ1-6
clone_size: -
cdr3_nt: TGTGCCACCAACCCCCGCGACATCTATAATTCACCCCTCCACTTT
cdr3_aa: CATNPRDIYNSPLHF

d_call: TRBD1
v_call: TRBV18
j_call: TRBJ1-2
clone_size: -
cdr3_nt: TGTGCCAGCTCACCGACAGGGGCAGGTGGCTACACCTTC
cdr3_aa: CASSPTGAGGYTF

d_call: -
v_call: TRBV2
j_call: TRBJ2-5
clone_size: -
cdr3_nt: TGTGCCAGCAGTAACCGGTTGGAGACCCAGTACTTC
cdr3_aa: CASSNRLETQYF

d_call: TRBD2
v_call: TRBV19
j_call: TRBJ2-1
clone_size: -
cdr3_nt: TGTGCCAGTAGTATAGTGCCAGGACTAGCGGGGGACAATGAGCAGTTCTTC
cdr3_aa: CASSIVPGLAGDNEQFF

d_call: -
v_call: TRBV5-5
j_call: TRBJ1-4
clone_size: -
cdr3_nt: TGTGCCAGCAGCCCAACCAGGGTTTTAGGAACTAATGAAAAACTGTTTTTT
cdr3_aa: CASSPTRVLGTNEKLFF

d_call: -
v_call: TRBV27
j_call: TRBJ2-7
clone_size: -
cdr3_nt: TGTGCCAGCAGTTTATGCAAGAGATTC
cdr3_aa: CASSLCKRF

d_call: -
v_call: TRBV7-2
j_call: TRBJ1-4
clone_size: -
cdr3_nt: TGTGCCAGCAGCTTAGTGAGCGGGGCGGCCGTGAATGAAAAATTGTTTTTT
cdr3_aa: CASSLVSGAAVNEKLFF

d_call: -
v_call: TRBV6-1
j_call: TRBJ2-2
clone_size: once
cdr3_nt: TGTGCCAGCAGTGCTACCCAGGGGTCCCGCCGCTTGAACACCGGGGAGCTGTTTTTT
cdr3_aa: CASSATQGSRRLNTGELFF

d_call: -
v_call: TRBV5-1
j_call: TRBJ2-5
clone_size: -
cdr3_nt: TGCGCCAGCAGAGAGGAGGTAGCGGAGACCCAGTACTTC
cdr3_aa: CASREEVAETQYF

d_call: -
v_call: TRBV30
j_call: TRBJ1-5
clone_size: -
cdr3_nt: TGTGCCTGGAGTGCCAGGGGAAGGGGGGGCAATCAGCCCCAGCATTTT
cdr3_aa: CAWSARGRGGNQPQHF

d_call: TRBD1
v_call: TRBV7-9
j_call: TRBJ1-5
clone_size: few
cdr3_nt: TGTGCCAGCGGGGGGACAGGGAGCAATCAGCCCCAGCATTTT
cdr3_aa: CASGGTGSNQPQHF

d_call: TRBD1
v_call: TRBV18
j_call: TRBJ1-2
clone_size: -
cdr3_nt: TGTGCCAGCTCACAAACAGGGGGCTATGGCTACACCTTC
cdr3_aa: CASSQTGGYGYTF

d_call: -
v_call: TRBV13
j_call: TRBJ2-3
clone_size: -
cdr3_nt: TGTGCCAGCAGCTTAGTGACAGATACGCAGTATTTT
cdr3_aa: CASSLVTDTQYF

d_call: -
v_call: TRBV27
j_call: TRBJ1-2
clone_size: -
cdr3_nt: TGTGCCAGCAGTTTATCAACAGGGCGGATTGGCGGCTACACCTTC
cdr3_aa: CASSLSTGRIGGYTF

d_call: -
v_call: TRBV7-8
j_call: TRBJ1-6
clone_size: -
cdr3_nt: TGTGCCAGCAGCCCGGGGACCTCTATATGGAATTCACCCCTCCACTTT
cdr3_aa: CASSPGTSIWNSPLHF

d_call: -
v_call: TRBV4-3
j_call: TRBJ1-1
clone_size: few
cdr3_nt: TGCGCCAGCAGTCTGATGGGGAACACTGAAGCTTTCTTT
cdr3_aa: CASSLMGNTEAFF

d_call: TRBD1
v_call: TRBV10-3
j_call: TRBJ2-6
clone_size: -
cdr3_nt: TGTGCCATCAGTGCGGGGACAGGGTCCTCTGGGGCCAACGTCCTGACTTTC
cdr3_aa: CAISAGTGSSGANVLTF

d_call: -
v_call: TRBV4-1
j_call: TRBJ1-2
clone_size: -
cdr3_nt: TGCGCCAGCAGTCACGGGGGACCTTATGGCTACACCTTC
cdr3_aa: CASSHGGPYGYTF

d_call: -
v_call: TRBV9
j_call: TRBJ2-6
clone_size: -
cdr3_nt: TGTGCCAGCAGCGCTCCTTCAGGGACTGGGGCCAACGTCCTGACTTTC
cdr3_aa: CASSAPSGTGANVLTF

d_call: -
v_call: TRBV6-1
j_call: TRBJ1-4
clone_size: once
cdr3_nt: TGTGCCAGCAGTGAACCCAGGAGGGGACGTAATGAAAAACTGTTTTTT
cdr3_aa: CASSEPRRGRNEKLFF

d_call: -
v_call: TRBV11-2
j_call: TRBJ1-2
clone_size: -
cdr3_nt: TGTGCCAGCAGAGCTCGCTTCAGGCAGTGGAAGTATGGCTACACCTTC
cdr3_aa: CASRARFRQWKYGYTF

d_call: -
v_call: TRBV6-5
j_call: TRBJ2-7
clone_size: -
cdr3_nt: TGTGCCAGCAGTTACGTACAGGGCAACGAGCAGTACTTC
cdr3_aa: CASSYVQGNEQYF

d_call: -
v_call: TRBV10-1
j_call: TRBJ2-3
clone_size: few
cdr3_nt: TGCGCCAGCAGTACTGGGGGCGCAGGCACAGATACGCAGTATTTT
cdr3_aa: CASSTGGAGTDTQYF

d_call: -
v_call: TRBV27
j_call: TRBJ1-1
clone_size: -
cdr3_nt: TGTGCCAGCAGACAGAACACTGAAGCTTTCTTT
cdr3_aa: CASRQNTEAFF

d_call: -
v_call: TRBV6-6
j_call: TRBJ1-4
clone_size: -
cdr3_nt: TGTGCCAGCAGTTACTGGACTAATGAAAAACTGTTTTTT
cdr3_aa: CASSYWTNEKLFF

d_call: -
v_call: TRBV5-1
j_call: TRBJ1-6
clone_size: -
cdr3_nt: TGCGCCAGCAGCTTGGATGACAGCCGAAATTCACCCCTCCACTTT
cdr3_aa: CASSLDDSRNSPLHF

d_call: TRBD2
v_call: TRBV11-3
j_call: TRBJ2-7
clone_size: -
cdr3_nt: TGTGCCAGCAGCCAGGGATGGACTAGAGCCTACGAGCAGTACTTC
cdr3_aa: CASSQGWTRAYEQYF

d_call: -
v_call: TRBV7-2
j_call: TRBJ1-6
clone_size: -
cdr3_nt: TGTGCCAGCAGCTCGGGCCCGCCTGGGGATTCACCCCTCCACTTT
cdr3_aa: CASSSGPPGDSPLHF

d_call: TRBD2
v_call: TRBV27
j_call: TRBJ2-1
clone_size: -
cdr3_nt: TGTGCCAGCAGTTTAGCGGGGGCCTACAATGAGCAGTTCTTC
cdr3_aa: CASSLAGAYNEQFF

d_call: -
v_call: TRBV6-5
j_call: TRBJ1-2
clone_size: -
cdr3_nt: TGTGCCAGCAGTTACGGTCTGAGATATGGCTACACCTTC
cdr3_aa: CASSYGLRYGYTF

d_call: TRBD1
v_call: TRBV27
j_call: TRBJ1-5
clone_size: -
cdr3_nt: TGTGCCAGCAGCTCTAAGGGGGCTCCTCGGCCCCAGCATTTT
cdr3_aa: CASSSKGAPRPQHF

d_call: TRBD2
v_call: TRBV19
j_call: TRBJ2-1
clone_size: -
cdr3_nt: TGTGCCAGTAGTATAACTAGCGGGGGGGCTTCCGAGCAGTTCTTC
cdr3_aa: CASSITSGGASEQFF

d_call: -
v_call: TRBV4-1
j_call: TRBJ1-1
clone_size: few
cdr3_nt: TGCGCCAGCAGCCAATCCGGGACCCCCGGGAGGACTGAAGCTTTCTTT
cdr3_aa: CASSQSGTPGRTEAFF

d_call: TRBD1
v_call: TRBV7-2
j_call: TRBJ2-7
clone_size: -
cdr3_nt: TGTGCCAGCAGCTCCCCCGGGACAGGGATCTACGAGCAGTACTTC
cdr3_aa: CASSSPGTGIYEQYF

d_call: -
v_call: TRBV28
j_call: TRBJ1-3
clone_size: -
cdr3_nt: TGTGCCAGCAGTTTCGCACAGGGAGGAAACACCATATATTTT
cdr3_aa: CASSFAQGGNTIYF

d_call: -
v_call: TRBV19
j_call: TRBJ2-1
clone_size: few
cdr3_nt: TGTGCCAGTAGTGGGAGGGGGGCATCTTACAATGAGCAGTTCTTC
cdr3_aa: CASSGRGASYNEQFF

d_call: -
v_call: TRBV6-1
j_call: TRBJ1-3
clone_size: -
cdr3_nt: TGTGCCAGCAAGGGGGGTACTGGAAACACCATATATTTT
cdr3_aa: CASKGGTGNTIYF

d_call: -
v_call: TRBV10-2
j_call: TRBJ2-5
clone_size: -
cdr3_nt: TGCGCCAGCAGAGATCGGGCGTTCCAAGAGACCCAGTACTTC
cdr3_aa: CASRDRAFQETQYF

d_call: -
v_call: TRBV14
j_call: TRBJ1-1
clone_size: -
cdr3_nt: TGTGCCAGCAGCCAAGGTGTCGGCAGACTGAACACTGAAGCTTTCTTT
cdr3_aa: CASSQGVGRLNTEAFF

d_call: TRBD1
v_call: TRBV9
j_call: TRBJ1-2
clone_size: -
cdr3_nt: TGTGCCAGTTACAGGGGCGATGGCTACACCTTC
cdr3_aa: CASYRGDGYTF

d_call: TRBD1
v_call: TRBV7-9
j_call: TRBJ2-7
clone_size: -
cdr3_nt: TGTGCCAGCAGCTACAGGGGGCGCGACGAGCAGTACTTC
cdr3_aa: CASSYRGRDEQYF

d_call: TRBD1
v_call: TRBV2
j_call: TRBJ2-5
clone_size: -
cdr3_nt: TGTGCCAGCAGTGAATATGGGACAGGGGGAGGTGAGACCCAGTACTTC
cdr3_aa: CASSEYGTGGGETQYF

d_call: TRBD1
v_call: TRBV27
j_call: TRBJ2-1
clone_size: -
cdr3_nt: TGTGCCAGCAGTTTATTCACCGTACACCCCGGGACAGAGTCCTACAATGAGCAGTTCTTC
cdr3_aa: CASSLFTVHPGTESYNEQFF

d_call: TRBD2
v_call: TRBV7-9
j_call: TRBJ2-1
clone_size: -
cdr3_nt: TGTGCCAGCAGCTTCGGTGGGAAGCGGGGGGCAAATGAGCAGTTCTTC
cdr3_aa: CASSFGGKRGANEQFF

d_call: -
v_call: TRBV9
j_call: TRBJ2-1
clone_size: -
cdr3_nt: TGTGCCAGCAGCGTATCAGGGGTAGTCTATGCGGGGGATGAGCAGTTCTTC
cdr3_aa: CASSVSGVVYAGDEQFF

d_call: -
v_call: TRBV2
j_call: TRBJ1-1
clone_size: -
cdr3_nt: TGTGCCAGCAAAAGGGCCTACAACGGTGAAGCTTTCTTT
cdr3_aa: CASKRAYNGEAFF

d_call: TRBD2
v_call: TRBV19
j_call: TRBJ2-1
clone_size: -
cdr3_nt: TGTGCCAGCTCGATCCGGGACTTCGGGGGGGATGAGCAGTTCTTC
cdr3_aa: CASSIRDFGGDEQFF

d_call: TRBD1
v_call: TRBV27
j_call: TRBJ1-6
clone_size: -
cdr3_nt: TGTGCCAGCAGTTTATTGGCAGGGGGCGCTTCACCCCTCCACTTT
cdr3_aa: CASSLLAGGASPLHF

d_call: -
v_call: TRBV5-4
j_call: TRBJ2-7
clone_size: -
cdr3_nt: TGTGCCAGCAGAGGTCCAAGCTCCTACGAGCAGTACTTC
cdr3_aa: CASRGPSSYEQYF

d_call: TRBD1
v_call: TRBV4-1
j_call: TRBJ2-7
clone_size: -
cdr3_nt: TGCGCCAGCAGCCAACGAACAGGGGGCTCCGAGCAGTACTTC
cdr3_aa: CASSQRTGGSEQYF

d_call: -
v_call: TRBV5-1
j_call: TRBJ1-4
clone_size: -
cdr3_nt: TGCGCCAGCAGCTTACCCACAGGACAGCCGAATGAAAAACTGTTTTTT
cdr3_aa: CASSLPTGQPNEKLFF